The 17 T cell receptor beta chains reported below all come from one sample, sequenced in a study of blood T cell repertoires in COVID-19. Assay used: immunoSEQ multiplex PCR; TCRdb lists only in-frame clones, some missing. This sample carries around 240,000 clones, approximately 85% of them seen once, and the ten largest clones take 1.5% to 2%. The sequenced material came from PBMCs or T cells enriched from blood (not recorded which). The source is a woman aged 50 to 65 who had recovered from COVID-19.

The rearrangement links TRBV6-1 to TRBJ1-2; the match to TRBD1 covers 10 bases. The CDR3 runs 16 residues. The junction had 6 bases not matched to a gene; V was cut back by 1 base and J by 4 bases. Germline V lookup: CDR1 MNHNS, CDR2 SASEGT. Here the CDR3 reads CASSEGPGQGIYGYTF. DNA of the CDR3: TGTGCCAGCAGTGAAGGCCCGGGACAGGGGATCTATGGCTACACCTTC.

V gene TRBV10-3 combines with J gene TRBJ2-7; 10 bases fit TRBD2. With V trimmed by 0 bases and J by 0 bases, 5 bases remained unmatched. Germline loops: CDR1 ENHRY, CDR2 SYGVKD. The CDR3 runs to 17 residues. CDR3 nucleotide sequence: TGTGCCATCAGTGAGTCTACTAGCGGGACGAGCTCCTACGAGCAGTACTTC. Protein: CAISESTSGTSSYEQYF.

The rearrangement links TRBV6-5 to TRBJ1-1; D unclear. Trimming took off 6 bases at V and 1 base at J, with 6 bases between the two ends. The CDR3 runs to 12 residues. Germline-derived CDR1 and CDR2 are MNHEY and SVGAGI. The CDR3 region is CASSTANTEAFF. In nucleotides, the CDR3 is TGTGCCAGCAGCACAGCGAACACTGAAGCTTTCTTT.

The chain employs TRBV28 and TRBJ2-6; 13 bases are a match to TRBD2. Germline values: CDR1 MDHEN, CDR2 SYDVKM. J gave up 4 bases and V 3 bases, and 9 bases lay outside the gene matches. The length of the CDR3 is 19 residues. The CDR3 region has the DNA TGTGCCAGCAGTTTGCTCCTAACTAGCGGGAGGGTGGGGGCCAACGTCCTGACTTTC. It codes for CASSLLLTSGRVGANVLTF.

The chain couples TRBV7-9 to TRBJ2-4, with 7 bases that match TRBD1. Germline values: CDR1 SEHNR, CDR2 FQNEAQ (reference sequence). Losses at the gene ends were 4 bases for V and 0 bases for J; bases not matched to a gene: 12. The CDR3 consists of 18 residues. As DNA, the CDR3 is TGTGCCAGCAGCTCCCGGGACAGCACCGTGGAAGCCAAAAACATTCAGTACTTC. Protein product: CASSSRDSTVEAKNIQYF. The whole variable domain, remainder taken from reference TRBV7-9 and TRBJ2-4, is DTGVSQNPRHKITKRGQNVTFRCDPISEHNRLYWYRQTLGQGPEFLTYFQNEAQLEKSRLLSDRFSAERPKGSFSTLEIQRTEQGDSAMYLCASSSRDSTVEAKNIQYFGAGTRLSVL.

The chain combines TRBV12-5 with TRBJ2-1, with 11 bases aligning to TRBD2. Per germline, CDR1 LGHNT and CDR2 FRNRAP. The CDR3 length is 13 residues. The V segment lost 5 bases and the J segment 8 bases; nucleotides outside the gene matches: 2. CDR3 loop: CASGTSGSHEQFF. The CDR3 bases are TGTGCTAGTGGTACTAGCGGGAGCCATGAGCAGTTCTTC.

The rearrangement links TRBV7-2 to TRBJ1-5; perhaps TRBD1 as D (6 bases). The CDR3 runs 14 residues. Per the germline V gene, CDR1 is SGHTA and CDR2 is FQGNSA. The V gene lost 5 bases and the J gene lost 5 bases, with 13 bases spanning the gap. This CDR3 is CASSPQGPYQPQHF. DNA for the CDR3: TGTGCCAGCAGCCCACAGGGCCCCTATCAGCCCCAGCATTTT.

The CDR3 loop is CASNEYSTGEAETQYF. The CDR3 coding sequence is TGTGCCAGCAACGAATATTCGACAGGGGAGGCAGAGACCCAGTACTTC. V and J are TRBV6-6 and TRBJ2-5, with 8 nucleotides matching TRBD1. Trimming took 7 bases from V and 4 from J; bases not matched to a gene: 14. Germline lookup yields CDR1 MNHNY and CDR2 SVGAGI (reference sequence). The CDR3 totals 16 residues.

This chain uses TRBV28 with TRBJ2-7, with TRBD1 matching over 8 bases. Germline CDR1 reads MDHEN; CDR2 reads SYDVKM. With 3 bases clipped from V and 1 base from J, the junction kept 5 bases outside the gene matches. There are 15 residues in the CDR3. In DNA, the CDR3 is TGTGCCAGCAGTTTGGGGACAGGAGGGTCCTACGAGCAGTACTTC. Protein product: CASSLGTGGSYEQYF.

V usage is TRBV3-1 (or the pseudogene TRBV3-2) and J usage is TRBJ2-1; a possible D gene is TRBD2 (5 bases). Deletions cut 2 bases from V and 10 bases from J, with 9 bases between. The CDR3 runs 12 residues. Germline V lookup: CDR1 LGHDT, CDR2 YNNKEL (reference sequence). The CDR3 spells CASSQRRAEQFF. As DNA, the CDR3 is TGTGCCAGCAGCCAACGGCGGGCCGAGCAGTTCTTC.

The V gene is TRBV9, the J gene TRBJ2-7; 11 positions match TRBD2. In germline, CDR1 is SGDLS, CDR2 YYNGEE. Trimming removed 3 bases from V and 4 bases from J; junction bases left unmatched: 6. The CDR3 sequence is 15 residues long. CDR3 nucleotide sequence: TGTGCCAGCAGCGGGGGGACTAGCGGAATTTACGAGCAGTACTTC. Protein sequence: CASSGGTSGIYEQYF.

The V call is TRBV6-5, the J call TRBJ1-1, with D perhaps TRBD1 (5 bases). The germline CDR1 and CDR2 sequences are MNHEY and SVGAGI. This CDR3 comprises 13 residues. V lost 7 bases and J lost 0, with 9 bases in between. The CDR3 protein is CASTDSMNTEAFF. CDR3 DNA: TGTGCCAGCACCGACAGTATGAACACTGAAGCTTTCTTT.

The rearrangement uses TRBV27 and TRBJ1-2; TRBD1 aligns across 7 bases. In germline, CDR1 is MNHEY, CDR2 SMNVEV (reference sequence). There are 16 residues in the CDR3. J gave up 5 bases and V 0 bases, and 9 bases lay outside the gene matches. The CDR3 is CASSLSQGEKAYGYTF. DNA of the CDR3: TGTGCCAGCAGTTTATCCCAGGGGGAAAAGGCTTATGGCTACACCTTC.

This chain links TRBV6-6 with TRBJ2-2; 7 bases line up with TRBD1. The CDR3 has 14 amino acids. Germline V gene sequence: CDR1 MNHNY, CDR2 SVGAGI (reference sequence). V gave up 6 bases and J gave up 4 bases; unmatched junction bases: 5. The CDR3 nucleotides read TGTGCCAGCAGGAGGGGGCTGCCCACCGGGGAGCTGTTTTTT. Protein sequence: CASRRGLPTGELFF.

J is TRBJ2-3 and V is TRBV14; D is perhaps TRBD1 (5 bases). V was trimmed by 4 bases and J by 2 bases, leaving 19 bases between them. The germline gives CDR1 SGHDN, CDR2 FVKESK. This CDR3 comprises 17 residues. The CDR3 is CASSLRTLVGYTDTQYF. The CDR3 coding sequence is TGTGCCAGCAGCCTACGGACACTCGTAGGGTACACAGATACGCAGTATTTT.

Concerning this clone itself: Germline is not matched at one junction end, which may reflect a read error. The rearrangement uses TRBV7-7 and TRBJ2-5; TRBD2 aligns across 14 bases. The CDR3 covers 17 residues. Germline values: CDR1 SSHAT, CDR2 FNYEAQ (reference sequence). CDR3 protein: CASSPGLAGVASETQYF. In DNA, the CDR3 is TGTGCTAGCAGCCCGGGACTAGCGGGAGTCGCCTCGGAGACCCAGTACTTC.

The chain couples TRBV28 to TRBJ2-1; tentatively, D is TRBD1 (8 bases). The CDR3 extends over 15 amino acids. The germline V gene encodes CDR1 MDHEN and CDR2 SYDVKM. V was pared by 5 bases and J by 6 bases, with 17 bases between. The CDR3 DNA follows: TGTGCCAGCAGTGAAACAGGGGGGGCAGGCAATGAGCAGTTCTTC. This translates into CASSETGGAGNEQFF. The variable domain in full, completed from reference TRBV28 and TRBJ2-1, reads DVKVTQSSRYLVKRTGEKVFLECVQDMDHENMFWYRQDPGLGLRLIYFSYDVKMKEKGDIPEGYSVSREKKERFSLILESASTNQTSMYLCASSETGGAGNEQFFGPGTRLTVL.